This T cell receptor beta chain was retrieved from a study of tumor-infiltrating lymphocytes in primary liver carcinoma. The wider study: T1-T3 N0M0 was the stage of the tumors, which were roughly 4 to 10 cm across. Samples gave roughly 3.65 to 7.13 million productive TCRbeta reads, similar across tissue types. Points from the study as a whole: Blood trailed tumors significantly in top-250-clone fraction (p = 0.039). Less overlap was seen in tumor-adjacent and tumor-blood pairs than in tumor region pairs.

There are 14 residues in the CDR3. Looked up from germline, CDR1 is LGHNA and CDR2 is YSLEER. Comment on this clonotype: Its antigen is undetermined. Sequence at one end of the junction differs from germline and may be a read error.

With a constant-region primer, TCR beta cDNA was made from approximately 520 ng of total RNA. Three nested multiplex PCR rounds, a slightly modified ARM-PCR method, built the TCR beta libraries. Running 10 cycles apiece, the first two PCR rounds relied on TRBV1-TRBV30 forward primers together with a C-beta reverse primer. TCRdb reprocessed the multiplex PCR reads with MiXCR, giving one entry per CDR3 protein. The sample includes 250,000 to 350,000 distinct CDR3 sequences, around three fifths of them seen just once. The authors took blood RNA from unsorted whole blood and also extracted germline DNA.

The clonotype was recovered from a woman aged 25 to 45 with primary liver carcinoma and hepatitis B virus infection. The chain joins TRBV4-3 to TRBJ1-1, with 7 bases fitting TRBD1. The specimen was peripheral blood. The CDR3 DNA follows: TGCGCCAGCAGCCACGACAGGGCGGTAATTGAAACTTTCTTT. Translated, it gives CASSHDRAVIETFF.